This T cell receptor beta chain came from a study of T cells in Graves' hyperthyroidism and ophthalmopathy. Study observations and caveats: Clonotypes that were expanded in thyroid above 0.001 mostly appeared in blood too.

Authors of the study amplified TCR beta CDR3 regions from RNA transcripts. The TCR CDR3 was amplified in a first-round RT-PCR using the HTBI primer set. TCRdb called the multiplex PCR reads again in MiXCR, with one record for every CDR3 protein. The sample gives 350,000 to 450,000 distinct CDR3 sequences, over 12% of which show up once; around 27% is in the top ten. The V gene lost 0 bases and the J gene lost 6 bases, with 21 bases spanning the gap. This CDR3 has 17 residues. Germline CDR1 SNHLY, CDR2 FYNNEI. This clonotype was seen at least ten times. Its antigen remains unidentified. The chain couples TRBV2 to TRBJ2-7; possible D gene TRBD1, 6 bases. Material: blood. This clonotype was sampled from a man over 45 with Graves' ophthalmopathy. DNA for the CDR3: TGTGCCAGCAGTGAAGCGCTCCCGGGCAGGGGTTCCGCCGAGCAGTACTTC. Protein: CASSEALPGRGSAEQYF.